Below, 11 T cell receptor beta chains from the same sample are listed, as sequenced in a study of cytomegalovirus exposure and HLA in healthy donors. PCR involved 60 Vbeta and 13 Jbeta primers. The repertoire was sequenced with immunoSEQ multiplex PCR; TCRdb's copy has only in-frame clones and lacks some. The sample has about 110,000 clones; under 70% are singletons. Sequenced sample: PBMCs. The receptors derive from a man aged 18 to 35 in good health and CMV-seropositive.

The chain combines TRBV9 with TRBJ2-1, with D hard to call. Deletions cut 0 bases from V and 0 bases from J, with 7 bases between. Per germline, CDR1 SGDLS and CDR2 YYNGEE. The CDR3 runs 15 residues. The CDR3 spells CASSVGASSYNEQFF. CDR3 nucleotide sequence: TGTGCCAGCAGCGTAGGGGCGAGCTCCTACAATGAGCAGTTCTTC.

The chain's CDR3 is CASKFRVGGYEQYF. The CDR3 region has the DNA TGTGCCAGCAAATTTAGGGTAGGGGGCTACGAGCAGTACTTC. V is TRBV27 and J is TRBJ2-7; a possible D gene is TRBD1 (6 bases). CDR3 length: 14 amino acids. V lost 7 bases, J lost 3 bases, and 16 bases lay in between. Per germline, CDR1 MNHEY and CDR2 SMNVEV (reference sequence).

This clone was recorded a few times. V and J are TRBV2 and TRBJ1-5, with TRBD1 as a possible D gene (5 bases). The CDR3 totals 12 residues. Trimming left V 1 base short and J 11 bases short, with 9 bases between. The germline V gene encodes CDR1 SNHLY and CDR2 FYNNEI. CDR3 protein: CASSEETASQHF. CDR3 DNA: TGTGCCAGCAGTGAAGAGACAGCTTCCCAGCATTTT.

V and J are TRBV29-1 and TRBJ1-3; D not certain. The V end was cut by 6 bases, the J end by 0 bases, with 12 bases between. The germline V gene has CDR1 SQVTM and CDR2 ANQGSEA. The CDR3 is 14 residues long. DNA of the CDR3: TGCAGCGTCGTACAGACCCCCTCTGGAAACACCATATATTTT. This encodes CSVVQTPSGNTIYF.

As concerns this clone: Compared with germline, one end of the junction differs, possibly owing to a read error. This sequence joins TRBV6-5 and TRBJ2-7; TRBD1 aligns across 9 bases. Germline V gene data show CDR1 as MNHEY and CDR2 as SVGAGI. This CDR3 contains 15 residues. In DNA, the CDR3 is TGTGCCAGCAGGGGAGCGGGGACAGGGCTCCACGAGCAATACTTC. Translating gives CASRGAGTGLHEQYF.

The rearrangement uses TRBV7-6 and TRBJ1-4, with D perhaps TRBD1 (5 bases). This CDR3 has 20 residues. V lost 5 bases, J lost 0 bases, and 25 bases lay in between. Per germline, CDR1 SGHVS and CDR2 FNYEAQ. The CDR3 DNA is TGTGCCAGCAGCCCTCGGCCTTCGGGGGGGGGTCTCGCAACTAATGAAAAACTGTTTTTT. Amino acids: CASSPRPSGGGLATNEKLFF.

This clone was counted a few times. This sequence joins TRBV29-1 and TRBJ2-5; 8 bases map to TRBD1. V was clipped by 6 bases and J by 1 base; unmatched bases: 7. Germline assignment: CDR1 SQVTM and CDR2 ANQGSEA. CDR3 length: 14 residues. DNA of the CDR3: TGCAGCGTGAGATTTGGACAGGGCCAAGAGACCCAGTACTTC. Translation: CSVRFGQGQETQYF.

The chain recombines TRBV27 with TRBJ2-3, with 8 bases fitting TRBD1. This CDR3 has 14 residues. Per germline, CDR1 MNHEY and CDR2 SMNVEV (reference sequence). After removal of 6 bases from V and 2 bases from J, the junction contained 4 bases not matched to a gene. CDR3 coding DNA: TGTGCCAGCAGAAGACAGGGGTCCACAGATACGCAGTATTTT. Its translation is CASRRQGSTDTQYF.

The gene calls are TRBV7-9 and TRBJ2-2; D call uncertain. The germline V and J ends were trimmed by 0 bases and 13 bases, with 18 bases remaining between them. This CDR3 spans 15 amino acids. Germline-derived CDR1 and CDR2 are SEHNR and FQNEAQ (reference sequence). CDR3 protein: CASSLAFVRRGWLFF. In DNA form, the CDR3 reads TGTGCCAGCAGCTTAGCGTTTGTAAGGCGAGGCTGGCTGTTTTTT.

The chain employs TRBV5-4 and TRBJ2-1; tentative D call: TRBD1 (7 bases). CDR1 is SGHNT, CDR2 YYREEE, per germline (reference sequence). The V and J ends lost 5 bases and 4 bases respectively, with 28 bases between them. The CDR3 length is 19 residues. CDR3 bases: TGTGCCAGCAGTCGGTGGGACAGCGGGCGCCAAGCTGCATACAATGAGCAGTTCTTC. It codes for CASSRWDSGRQAAYNEQFF.

This clone came up once. The J gene is TRBJ2-1, the V gene TRBV29-1, with a weak D call TRBD2 (7 bases). Trimming cost V 5 bases and J 1 base, with 24 bases left between them. CDR1 is SQVTM, CDR2 ANQGSEA, per germline. The CDR3 contains 18 residues. The CDR3 coding sequence is TGCAGCGTTCCAGTCTTAGGCGGGGGCTCCCCTTCCTACAATGAGCAGTTCTTC. Protein product: CSVPVLGGGSPSYNEQFF.